Shown below are 29 T cell receptor beta chains from a single sample sequenced in a study of blood T cell repertoires in COVID-19. The data were produced by immunoSEQ multiplex PCR, yet TCRdb's version contains in-frame clones alone and is incomplete. The table includes about 130,000 clones, roughly 85% detected once. The sequencing input was PBMCs or T cells enriched from blood (not recorded which). These receptors were taken from a middle-aged man who had recovered from COVID-19.

The chain employs TRBV7-3 and TRBJ2-7; 12 positions match TRBD2. Trimming removed 2 bases from V and 7 bases from J; junction bases left unmatched: 9. Germline assignment: CDR1 SGHTA and CDR2 FQGTGA. The CDR3 contains 16 residues. CDR3 region: CASSLLPSGRGEEQYF. CDR3 DNA sequence: TGTGCCAGCAGCTTACTTCCTAGCGGGAGGGGAGAGGAGCAGTACTTC.

V usage is TRBV7-8 and J usage is TRBJ1-1; TRBD1 agrees at 10 bases. Germline loops: CDR1 SGHVS, CDR2 FQNEAQ. The junction had 8 bases not matched to a gene; V was cut back by 5 bases and J by 2 bases. This CDR3 spans 16 amino acids. CDR3 sequence reads: CASSRDRGLGNTEAFF. CDR3 nucleotide sequence: TGTGCCAGCAGCCGCGACAGGGGGCTCGGAAACACTGAAGCTTTCTTT.

The CDR3 region is CASSSGTGAVNYGYTF. Here the CDR3 DNA reads TGTGCCAGCAGTTCCGGGACAGGGGCCGTTAACTATGGCTACACCTTC. The J gene is TRBJ1-2, the V gene TRBV28, with 10 bases matching TRBD1. The V segment lost 4 bases and the J segment 1 base; nucleotides outside the gene matches: 6. CDR1 is MDHEN, CDR2 SYDVKM, per germline. The CDR3 runs 16 residues.

The rearrangement links TRBV11-3 to TRBJ1-6; a weak D match, TRBD1 (6 bases). The CDR3 covers 13 residues. From germline, CDR1 is SGHNT and CDR2 YENEEA. Trimming pared 4 bases from V and 14 bases from J, leaving 15 bases between. The CDR3 loop reads CASSSDRAGALHF. The DNA of the CDR3 is TGTGCCAGCAGCTCGGACAGAGCTGGGGCCCTCCACTTT.

This sequence joins TRBV6-5 and TRBJ1-2; tentatively, D is TRBD1 (5 bases). This CDR3 spans 12 amino acids. The ends were cut back, 7 bases at V and 10 bases at J, with 16 bases in the middle. Germline lookup yields CDR1 MNHEY and CDR2 SVGAGI. CDR3 region: CASTGASNAYTF. In DNA form, the CDR3 reads TGTGCCAGCACTGGGGCGTCTAATGCCTACACCTTC.

This chain links TRBV24-1 with TRBJ1-2; D gene unclear. CDR3 length: 14 residues. The V and J ends lost 5 bases and 7 bases respectively, with 16 bases between them. The germline gives CDR1 KGHDR, CDR2 SFDVKD. The CDR3 bases are TGTGCCACCAGTGGGGCAGGAACTTTCTCTGGCTACACCTTC. Translation gives CATSGAGTFSGYTF.

The chain employs TRBV28 and TRBJ2-5, with D tentatively TRBD1 (6 bases). V lost 6 bases to trimming and J lost 0 bases, with 17 bases between them. Germline lookup yields CDR1 MDHEN and CDR2 SYDVKM. The CDR3 totals 16 residues. This chain's CDR3 is CASSALGAGNQETQYF. For the CDR3, the DNA is TGTGCCAGCAGCGCTCTGGGGGCTGGGAACCAAGAGACCCAGTACTTC. Complete variable domain (other parts from reference TRBV28 and TRBJ2-5): DVKVTQSSRYLVKRTGEKVFLECVQDMDHENMFWYRQDPGLGLRLIYFSYDVKMKEKGDIPEGYSVSREKKERFSLILESASTNQTSMYLCASSALGAGNQETQYFGPGTRLLVL.

This chain connects TRBV9 to TRBJ2-1, with TRBD1 as a possible D gene (6 bases). CDR1 and CDR2 from the germline V gene are SGDLS and YYNGEE. The CDR3 sequence is 17 residues long. Trimming shortened V by 0 bases and J by 0 bases, and 13 bases separated the two germline ends. In nucleotides, the CDR3 is TGTGCCAGCAGCGTAGGTATGGGGGCGAGCTCCTACAATGAGCAGTTCTTC. Protein: CASSVGMGASSYNEQFF.

This chain joins TRBV30 and TRBJ1-3, with D possibly matching TRBD1 (5 bases). The CDR3 sequence is 14 residues long. V was shortened by 2 bases and J by 0 bases, with 8 bases between the two germline ends. CDR1 and CDR2 from the germline V gene are GTSNPN and SVGIG (reference sequence). The CDR3 loop reads CAWSSGNSGNTIYF. The DNA for the CDR3 is TGTGCCTGGAGTTCAGGGAACTCTGGAAACACCATATATTTT.

This chain uses TRBV24-1 with TRBJ1-6, with no clear D. This CDR3 has 13 residues. With 6 bases removed from V and 10 bases from J, the gap between germline ends came to 12 bases. Germline CDR1 is KGHDR and CDR2 is SFDVKD. DNA of the CDR3: TGTGCCACCAGTCGTGTGGCAGGCTCACCCCTCCACTTT. Its translation is CATSRVAGSPLHF.

The chain uses TRBV5-1 and TRBJ2-1, with a weak D call TRBD1 (5 bases). CDR1 is SGHRS and CDR2 is YFSETQ in the germline V gene. The V and J ends lost 4 bases and 6 bases respectively, with 14 bases between them. The CDR3 sequence is 14 residues long. The CDR3 DNA reads TGCGCCAGCAGCCCGAGTATTCAGGGCAATGAGCAGTTCTTC. It encodes CASSPSIQGNEQFF.

The rearrangement uses TRBV18 and TRBJ2-7, with TRBD1 identical over 7 bases. Trimming took 6 bases from V and 2 from J; bases not matched to a gene: 16. Germline loops: CDR1 KGHSH, CDR2 LQKENI. The CDR3 consists of 17 residues. The CDR3 region is CASSQMVGQHETYEQYF. As DNA, the CDR3 is TGTGCCAGCTCTCAAATGGTGGGACAGCACGAAACCTACGAGCAGTACTTC.

The rearrangement links TRBV11-1 to TRBJ2-5; 11 nucleotides line up with TRBD1. CDR3 length: 14 amino acids. The junction had 1 base not matched to a gene; V was cut back by 3 bases and J by 4 bases. Germline values: CDR1 SGHAT, CDR2 FQDESV (reference sequence). CDR3 protein: CASSLDRGRETQYF. The CDR3 bases are TGTGCCAGCAGCTTGGACAGGGGGCGAGAGACCCAGTACTTC. Full variable domain (rest looked up from reference TRBV11-1 and TRBJ2-5): EAEVAQSPRYKITEKSQAVAFWCDPISGHATLYWYRQILGQGPELLVQFQDESVVDDSQLPKDRFSAERLKGVDSTLKIQPAELGDSAMYLCASSLDRGRETQYFGPGTRLLVL.

The chain is built from TRBV2 and TRBJ1-2; 9 nucleotides agree with TRBD1. Germline V CDR1 and CDR2: SNHLY, FYNNEI. The CDR3 contains 14 residues. The J segment lost 7 bases and the V segment lost 6 bases, leaving 9 bases of the junction unmatched. The CDR3 here is CASSGTGWGGGYTF. For the CDR3, the DNA is TGTGCCAGCAGCGGGACAGGGTGGGGCGGTGGCTACACCTTC.

This chain links TRBV28 with TRBJ1-1; D possibly corresponds to TRBD1 (6 bases). CDR3 size: 13 residues. V dropped 4 bases and J dropped 11 bases, with 17 bases sitting between them. The germline V gene has CDR1 MDHEN and CDR2 SYDVKM. CDR3 in amino acids: CASSWRNRVGAFF. CDR3 nucleotides: TGTGCCAGCAGTTGGCGGAACAGGGTAGGGGCTTTCTTT.

This clone has only one observation. This chain links TRBV6-5 with TRBJ2-5, with a possible D match to TRBD2 (5 bases). This CDR3 has 16 amino acids. Germline loops: CDR1 MNHEY, CDR2 SVGAGI. V was clipped by 0 bases and J by 0 bases, with 11 bases between them. CDR3 sequence (DNA): TGTGCCAGCAGTTACTCCCCAGCGGTCTACCAAGAGACCCAGTACTTC. It translates to CASSYSPAVYQETQYF.

The chain recombines TRBV6-5 with TRBJ2-3; the match to TRBD2 covers 7 bases. Germline values: CDR1 MNHEY, CDR2 SVGAGI. Trimming at V came to 8 bases and at J to 0 bases, leaving 5 bases not matched to a gene. The CDR3 is 14 residues long. CDR3 nucleotides: TGTGCCAGCGGGGCGGGAGCGAGCACAGATACGCAGTATTTT. Translation gives CASGAGASTDTQYF.

The J gene is TRBJ1-2, the V gene TRBV28; 11 bases agree with TRBD1. The CDR3 sequence is 15 residues long. V shed 5 bases, J shed 8 bases, and the junction held 10 bases outside the gene matches. CDR1 is MDHEN and CDR2 is SYDVKM in the germline V gene. The CDR3 DNA reads TGTGCCAGCAGTGAACCCGGGACAGGGGGATGGGGCTACACCTTC. Translating gives CASSEPGTGGWGYTF.

V usage is TRBV2 and J usage is TRBJ1-3, with 7 bases that match TRBD1. CDR1 and CDR2 from the germline V gene are SNHLY and FYNNEI. Trimming cost V 6 bases and J 0 bases; bases outside gene matches: 5. CDR3 length: 15 amino acids. CDR3 loop: CASRPTGDSGNTIYF. Written as DNA, the CDR3 is TGTGCCAGCAGACCTACAGGGGACTCTGGAAACACCATATATTTT.

The gene calls are TRBV24-1 and TRBJ1-1; 7 bases align to TRBD1. Unmatched junction bases numbered 8, after V lost 4 bases and J lost 4 bases. In germline, CDR1 is KGHDR, CDR2 SFDVKD. The CDR3 extends over 15 amino acids. The CDR3 DNA reads as TGTGCCACCAGTGACCCAACAGGGGTGAGCACTGAAGCTTTCTTT. It codes for CATSDPTGVSTEAFF.

This rearrangement joins TRBV18 to TRBJ2-1; D possibly corresponds to TRBD1 (6 bases). Germline CDR1 KGHSH, CDR2 LQKENI. The CDR3 length is 13 residues. Trimming cost V 5 bases and J 5 bases, with 10 bases left between them. In DNA form, the CDR3 reads TGTGCCAGCTCAGCCGGACAGAACAATGAGCAGTTCTTC. Translation: CASSAGQNNEQFF. The whole variable domain, filled in from reference TRBV18 and TRBJ2-1, reads NAGVMQNPRHLVRRRGQEARLRCSPMKGHSHVYWYRQLPEEGLKFMVYLQKENIIDESGMPKERFSAEFPKEGPSILRIQQVVRGDSAAYFCASSAGQNNEQFFGPGTRLTVL.

V and J are TRBV24-1 and TRBJ2-3; D possibly corresponds to TRBD1 (6 bases). Germline V gives CDR1 KGHDR, CDR2 SFDVKD. This CDR3 has 15 amino acids. V was clipped by 3 bases and J by 2 bases, with 11 bases between them. The CDR3 region has the DNA TGTGCCACCAGTGATGGGACAATAATCACAGATACGCAGTATTTT. Encoded protein: CATSDGTIITDTQYF.

This chain joins TRBV18 and TRBJ2-2, with 7 bases lining up with TRBD2. The germline V gene has CDR1 KGHSH and CDR2 LQKENI. This CDR3 spans 16 amino acids. The V gene end was trimmed by 3 bases and the J gene end by 0 bases; junction bases not matched to a gene: 4. The CDR3 nucleotides read TGTGCCAGCTCACCTCTAGCGGTAGCGAACACCGGGGAGCTGTTTTTT. Protein product: CASSPLAVANTGELFF. The complete variable domain, with remaining parts taken from reference TRBV18 and TRBJ2-2, reads NAGVMQNPRHLVRRRGQEARLRCSPMKGHSHVYWYRQLPEEGLKFMVYLQKENIIDESGMPKERFSAEFPKEGPSILRIQQVVRGDSAAYFCASSPLAVANTGELFFGEGSRLTVL.

The V call is TRBV6-1, the J call TRBJ1-1; TRBD1 is a possible D gene (5 bases). The CDR3 runs 14 residues. Germline loops: CDR1 MNHNS, CDR2 SASEGT. Trimming cost V 2 bases and J 3 bases, with 10 bases left between them. CDR3 sequence: CASSENLRDTEAFF. CDR3 DNA: TGTGCCAGCAGTGAAAACCTCAGGGACACTGAAGCTTTCTTT.

This clone was detected a few times. The genes are TRBV2 and TRBJ1-5; TRBD1 matches at 11 bases. This CDR3 contains 18 residues. V trimming: 6 bases; J trimming: 0 bases; junction bases outside the gene matches: 10. Per germline, CDR1 SNHLY and CDR2 FYNNEI. CDR3 sequence (DNA): TGTGCCAGCAGACCGGGACAGGGGGGCCCGTATAGCAATCAGCCCCAGCATTTT. Translation: CASRPGQGGPYSNQPQHF. Full variable domain (missing parts from reference TRBV2 and TRBJ1-5): EPEVTQTPSHQVTQMGQEVILRCVPISNHLYFYWYRQILGQKVEFLVSFYNNEISEKSEIFDDQFSVERPDGSNFTLKIRSTKLEDSAMYFCASRPGQGGPYSNQPQHFGDGTRLSIL.

The chain employs TRBV27 and TRBJ2-3; D remains ambiguous. The V gene lost 6 bases and the J gene lost 1 base, with 8 bases spanning the gap. Germline CDR1 reads MNHEY; CDR2 reads SMNVEV (reference sequence). This CDR3 is built from 13 residues. For the CDR3, the DNA is TGTGCCAGCAGCCCCTCCCGCACAGATACGCAGTATTTT. Protein product: CASSPSRTDTQYF.

The rearrangement uses TRBV2 and TRBJ2-7; the D is unclear. This CDR3 spans 11 amino acids. Germline V gene data show CDR1 as SNHLY and CDR2 as FYNNEI. Trimming stripped 2 bases from V and 10 bases from J, with 9 bases between. The CDR3 is CASSEIRVQYV. CDR3 DNA sequence: TGTGCCAGCAGTGAAATCCGGGTTCAGTACGTC.

The chain carries TRBV28 and TRBJ2-4; TRBD2 aligns across 8 bases. Trimming at V came to 2 bases and at J to 9 bases, leaving 9 bases not matched to a gene. Per the germline V gene, CDR1 is MDHEN and CDR2 is SYDVKM. The CDR3 covers 15 residues. CDR3 nucleotides: TGTGCCAGCAGTTTAGCCGGGACTAGGTATACCATTCAGTACTTC. This codes for CASSLAGTRYTIQYF.

This clone was observed a handful of times. The genes are TRBV27 and TRBJ1-3; D is perhaps TRBD1 (6 bases). Germline V gene lookup returns CDR1 MNHEY and CDR2 SMNVEV (reference sequence). CDR3 length equals 20 residues. Trimming cost V 2 bases and J 0 bases, with 23 bases left between them. The CDR3 nucleotides read TGTGCCAGCAGTTTAAGATCATCGGGGGGCGGCCCCCCCTCTGGAAACACCATATATTTT. It specifies CASSLRSSGGGPPSGNTIYF.